This passage covers 17 T cell receptor beta chains from one sample sequenced in a study of identical twins. MiXCR was run by TCRdb on the 5' RACE reads, yielding one entry per CDR3 protein. This sample has about 240,000 distinct CDR3 sequences, with roughly 12% found just once. These data were also filed under a second study, of yellow fever vaccine responses in identical twins.

The material sequenced was memory (CD45RO+) T cells sorted from blood. These receptors were taken from a young woman in good health.

The chain recombines TRBV28 with TRBJ1-1; maybe TRBD1 (5 bases). The CDR3 length is 12 residues. Trimming took 6 bases from V and 5 from J, leaving 10 bases between them. The germline V gene has CDR1 MDHEN and CDR2 SYDVKM. CDR3 DNA: TGTGCCAGCAGGGGGGGGAAGACTGAAGCTTTCTTT. It codes for CASRGGKTEAFF.

This clonotype was detected ten times or more. The rearrangement uses TRBV5-1 and TRBJ2-7; the match to TRBD2 covers 10 bases. J lost 5 bases, V lost 4 bases, and 6 bases had no gene match. Germline V gene lookup returns CDR1 SGHRS and CDR2 YFSETQ. The CDR3 contains 14 residues. The CDR3 loop is CASSPGTSAHEQYF. The CDR3 nucleotides read TGCGCCAGCAGCCCCGGGACTAGCGCCCACGAGCAGTACTTC.

This rearrangement joins TRBV10-3 to TRBJ2-5; D gene uncertain. V was pared by 6 bases and J by 4 bases, with 12 bases between. The germline CDR1 and CDR2 sequences are ENHRY and SYGVKD. CDR3 length: 13 amino acids. This CDR3 is CAISGRIGETQYF. CDR3 DNA sequence: TGTGCCATCAGCGGACGTATAGGAGAGACCCAGTACTTC.

This clonotype was recorded many times. The J gene is TRBJ2-5, the V gene TRBV5-5, with D perhaps TRBD1 (6 bases). The CDR3 has 16 amino acids. V was trimmed by 0 bases and J by 3 bases, leaving 15 bases between them. In germline, CDR1 is SGHKS, CDR2 YYEKEE (reference sequence). CDR3 nucleotides: TGTGCCAGCAGCTTGGCCTTAGCGCCAGGGGAAGAGACCCAGTACTTC. This sequence encodes CASSLALAPGEETQYF.

This clonotype was seen many times. The V gene is TRBV5-1, the J gene TRBJ2-5; D remains ambiguous. Trimming took 1 base from V and 1 from J, leaving 11 bases between them. Per the germline V gene, CDR1 is SGHRS and CDR2 is YFSETQ. This CDR3 comprises 15 residues. The CDR3 sequence is CASSLTGNTQETQYF. CDR3 DNA: TGCGCCAGCAGCTTGACTGGGAATACCCAAGAGACCCAGTACTTC.

This clonotype was counted a few times. The J gene is TRBJ1-2, the V gene TRBV10-3; 7 bases fit TRBD1. From germline, CDR1 is ENHRY and CDR2 SYGVKD. The ends lost 3 bases at V and 1 base at J; junction bases unmatched: 11. This CDR3 is built from 17 residues. The CDR3 nucleotides read TGTGCCATCAGTGACCCCGTAGGGACAGAACATAACTATGGCTACACCTTC. This gives the protein CAISDPVGTEHNYGYTF.

Only a few counts were recorded for this clonotype. V is TRBV29-1 and J is TRBJ2-5; weak D call: TRBD1 (5 bases). The CDR3 runs to 10 residues. V was cut by 6 bases and J by 3 bases, with 5 bases left in between. From germline, CDR1 is SQVTM and CDR2 ANQGSEA. CDR3 nucleotide sequence: TGCAGCGTAGGGGAAGAGACCCAGTACTTC. It is translated as CSVGEETQYF.

V is TRBV24-1 and J is TRBJ2-3; the match to TRBD1 covers 12 bases. The germline CDR1 and CDR2 sequences are KGHDR and SFDVKD. The junction had 5 bases not matched to a gene; V was cut back by 3 bases and J by 5 bases. This CDR3 spans 16 amino acids. CDR3 in DNA: TGTGCCACCAGTGATCCGGGACAGGGGGCAAGAGATACGCAGTATTTT. Protein: CATSDPGQGARDTQYF.

This clonotype was counted ten times or more. This sequence joins TRBV12-3 or TRBV12-4 and TRBJ2-7; maybe TRBD1 (6 bases). The CDR3 is 13 amino acids. V lost 2 bases and J 6 bases, leaving 11 bases between the germline ends. CDR3 coding DNA: TGTGCCAGCAGTTTAACAGGGATCGGCGAGCAGTACTTC. Its protein product is CASSLTGIGEQYF.

V usage is TRBV5-6 and J usage is TRBJ2-7; 10 bases match TRBD1. This CDR3 region has 14 residues. CDR1 is SGHDT and CDR2 is YYEEEE in the germline V gene. The junction had 2 bases not matched to a gene; V was cut back by 0 bases and J by 5 bases. The CDR3 loop reads CASSLVTGGNEQYF. CDR3 nucleotides: TGTGCCAGCAGCTTGGTGACAGGGGGCAACGAGCAGTACTTC. Using reference TRBV5-6 and TRBJ2-7 for the parts outside the CDR3, the full variable domain is DAGVTQSPTHLIKTRGQQVTLRCSPKSGHDTVSWYQQALGQGPQFIFQYYEEEERQRGNFPDRFSGHQFPNYSSELNVNALLLGDSALYLCASSLVTGGNEQYFGPGTRLTVT.

CDR3 bases: TGCGCCAGCAGCCGGCGGGAGGGTTACGAGCAGTACTTC. Translated, it gives CASSRREGYEQYF. The rearrangement joins TRBV4-1 to TRBJ2-7, with 9 bases matching TRBD2. The CDR3 totals 13 residues. Germline-derived CDR1 and CDR2 are MGHRA and YSYEKL. Trimming cost V 4 bases and J 4 bases; bases outside gene matches: 2.

The CDR3 DNA reads as TGTGCCAGTAAAGAGGGGATCGGTTACAATGAGCAGTTCTTC. Its translation is CASKEGIGYNEQFF. V is TRBV19 and J is TRBJ2-1, with D tentatively TRBD1 or TRBD2 (5 bases each). The ends were cut back, 7 bases at V and 4 bases at J, with 14 bases in the middle. This CDR3 has 14 amino acids. Germline CDR1 reads LNHDA; CDR2 reads SQIVND (reference sequence).

This clonotype appeared a few times. The chain recombines TRBV19 with TRBJ2-6, with unresolved D. V lost 8 bases and J lost 4, with 6 bases in between. The germline V gene encodes CDR1 LNHDA and CDR2 SQIVND (reference sequence). The CDR3 spans 12 residues. Here the CDR3 reads CASETGANVLTF. The CDR3 DNA sequence: TGTGCCAGTGAGACCGGGGCCAACGTCCTGACTTTC. The complete variable domain, with remaining parts taken from reference TRBV19 and TRBJ2-6, reads DGGITQSPKYLFRKEGQNVTLSCEQNLNHDAMYWYRQDPGQGLRLIYYSQIVNDFQKGDIAEGYSVSREKKESFPLTVTSAQKNPTAFYLCASETGANVLTFGAGSRLTVL.

This clonotype was seen at least ten times. This chain connects TRBV7-9 to TRBJ1-5; no firm D call. From germline, CDR1 is SEHNR and CDR2 FQNEAQ (reference sequence). The germline V and J ends were trimmed by 6 bases and 0 bases, with 9 bases remaining between them. The CDR3 is 14 amino acids. Here the CDR3 DNA reads TGTGCCAGCAGTCAGCAAGATAGCAATCAGCCCCAGCATTTT. This gives the protein CASSQQDSNQPQHF.

This clonotype was seen a few times. This chain connects TRBV27 to TRBJ2-3; 12 bases line up with TRBD1. In germline, CDR1 is MNHEY, CDR2 SMNVEV (reference sequence). The CDR3 consists of 15 residues. Trimming at V came to 4 bases and at J to 7 bases, leaving 6 bases not matched to a gene. CDR3 sequence reads: CASSSGTGGRNTQYF. The CDR3 nucleotides are TGTGCCAGCAGTTCCGGGACAGGGGGCCGAAATACGCAGTATTTT.

This rearrangement joins TRBV6-2 or TRBV6-3 to TRBJ1-1; 8 nucleotides agree with TRBD1. Germline V gene lookup returns CDR1 MNHEY and CDR2 SVGEGT. Trimming at V came to 11 bases and at J to 2 bases, leaving 10 bases not matched to a gene. The CDR3 has 14 amino acids. CDR3 DNA sequence: TGTGCCGGAAGAGGGACAGGAGACAACACTGAAGCTTTCTTT. This translates into CAGRGTGDNTEAFF.

This clonotype was observed a few times. The chain carries TRBV10-2 and TRBJ2-7; D possibly corresponds to TRBD1 (5 bases). V lost 7 bases, J lost 2 bases, and 15 bases lay in between. Germline V gene sequence: CDR1 WSHSY, CDR2 SAAADI. This CDR3 contains 14 residues. CDR3 nucleotides: TGCGCCAGCAAACCAGGGAACGGTGCCTACGAGCAGTACTTC. Encoded protein: CASKPGNGAYEQYF.